The 3 T cell receptor beta chains below come from one sample, sequenced in a study of T cells in localized non-small cell lung cancer. The protocol was immunoSEQ multiplex PCR, while the TCRdb copy is restricted to in-frame clones and leaves out a portion. The sample consists of some 80,000 clones, around four fifths of them appearing once. The sequencing here drew on peripheral blood, taken before any cancer treatment. These receptor sequences come from a man aged 40 to 69 with stage I lung adenocarcinoma.

The gene calls are TRBV18 and TRBJ1-5, with D uncertain. This CDR3 contains 13 residues. The V and J ends lost 4 bases and 3 bases respectively, with 7 bases between them. Germline-derived CDR1 and CDR2 are KGHSH and LQKENI. The CDR3 sequence: CASSLASNQPQHF. The CDR3 nucleotides are TGTGCCAGCTCACTGGCATCCAATCAGCCCCAGCATTTT.

This clone was picked up a small number of times. The chain recombines TRBV7-2 with TRBJ2-3; D is perhaps TRBD1 or TRBD2 (5 bases each). This CDR3 has 17 residues. Trimming shortened V by 1 base and J by 6 bases, and 20 bases separated the two germline ends. Germline lookup yields CDR1 SGHTA and CDR2 FQGNSA. CDR3 loop: CASSLETGRYRLDTQYF. In DNA, the CDR3 is TGTGCCAGCAGCTTAGAGACGGGACGCTACCGTTTGGATACGCAGTATTTT.

The chain recombines TRBV11-3 with TRBJ2-7; 7 bases are a match to TRBD1. This CDR3 comprises 14 residues. V lost 2 bases to trimming and J lost 3 bases; unmatched junction nucleotides: 4. Germline values: CDR1 SGHNT, CDR2 YENEEA. CDR3 region: CASSLTRGSYEQYF. DNA of the CDR3: TGTGCCAGCAGCTTAACCAGGGGGAGCTACGAGCAGTACTTC.